What follows is one T cell receptor (beta chain) and its context. Its antigen is as yet unknown. This entry comes from a study of T cell responses to AZD1222 COVID-19 vaccine. Study results and caveats: Just six AZD1222 recipients were seropositive at baseline. Two AZD1222 administrations were followed by greater Spike-specific TCR breadth and depth.

The CDR3 extends over 14 amino acids. Trimming took off 2 bases at V and 6 bases at J, with 15 bases between the two ends. Germline CDR1 reads SGDLS; CDR2 reads YYNGEE. TCRdb keeps only in-frame clones here, not all; method: immunoSEQ multiplex PCR. Found here are under 200,000 clones, 88% of them singletons; the top ten hold more than 25%. The chain employs TRBV9 and TRBJ2-7, with no clear D. Material: peripheral blood, obtained 28 days after the second AZD1222 dose. This TCR derives from an adult who received the AZD1222 COVID-19 vaccine. Here the CDR3 DNA reads TGTGCCAGCAGCGTGACCCCTCTCCCCCGCGAGCAGTACTTC. Translation gives CASSVTPLPREQYF.